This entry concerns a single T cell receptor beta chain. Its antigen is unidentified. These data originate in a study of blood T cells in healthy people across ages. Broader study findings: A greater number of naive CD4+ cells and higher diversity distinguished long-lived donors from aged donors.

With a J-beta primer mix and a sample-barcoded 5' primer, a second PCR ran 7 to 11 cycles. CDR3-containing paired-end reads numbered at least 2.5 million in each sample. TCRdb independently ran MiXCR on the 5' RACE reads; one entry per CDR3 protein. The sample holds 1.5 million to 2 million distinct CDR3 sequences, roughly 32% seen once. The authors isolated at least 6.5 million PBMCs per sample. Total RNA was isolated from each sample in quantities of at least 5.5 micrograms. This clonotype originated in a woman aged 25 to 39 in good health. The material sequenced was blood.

The CDR3 DNA is TGTGCCAGCAGCTTTGCTGCACCCAGCACAGATACGCAGTATTTT. As protein: CASSFAAPSTDTQYF. The chain couples TRBV11-2 to TRBJ2-3; D gene ambiguous. The V and J ends lost 3 bases and 0 bases respectively, with 10 bases between them. Germline-derived CDR1 and CDR2 are SGHAT and FQNNGV. The CDR3 runs to 15 residues. The full variable domain, in which reference TRBV11-2 and TRBJ2-3 provide the parts outside the CDR3, is EAGVAQSPRYKIIEKRQSVAFWCNPISGHATLYWYQQILGQGPKLLIQFQNNGVVDDSQLPKDRFSAERLKGVDSTLKIQPAKLEDSAVYLCASSFAAPSTDTQYFGPGTRLTVL.